One sample yielded the 2 T cell receptor beta chains listed below, sequenced in a study of metastatic and nonmetastatic thyroid tumors. Using MiXCR, TCRdb re-called clones from the PCR reads. The sample lists 65,000 to 70,000 clones; approximately 15% were seen once. No patient received treatment before thyroid surgery. The specimen was blood. Receptor source: a male donor with papillary thyroid cancer or a benign thyroid nodule (not recorded which). Some clones in this sample may be carry-over from other donors' samples.

This clone has at least ten counts. The chain links TRBV6-1 to TRBJ1-2; D remains unclear. V lost 6 bases and J lost 4, with 18 bases in between. Germline V lookup: CDR1 MNHNS, CDR2 SASEGT. The length of the CDR3 is 15 residues. The CDR3: CASRPWTVSAYGYTF. CDR3 sequence (DNA): TGTGCCAGCAGGCCATGGACGGTTTCGGCCTATGGCTACACCTTC.

This clone appeared many times. The chain uses TRBV6-1 and TRBJ2-2; 12 bases match TRBD2. Germline assignment: CDR1 MNHNS and CDR2 SASEGT. Unmatched junction bases numbered 3, after V lost 6 bases and J lost 4 bases. CDR3 length equals 15 residues. The CDR3, as DNA: TGTGCCAGCAGAAGACTAGCGGGAGTCACCGGGGAGCTGTTTTTT. Amino acids: CASRRLAGVTGELFF.